The TCR beta chain under discussion was sequenced for a study of cytomegalovirus exposure and HLA in healthy donors. The CDR3 loop spans 11 amino acids. Germline CDR1 is MGHRA and CDR2 is YSYEKL. V was pared by 5 bases and J by 7 bases, with 2 bases of the junction left unmatched. Study-wide results and caveats: Among TCR sequences, most were rare, though some public TCRs appeared in many donors.

Amplification used 60 Vbeta primers and 13 Jbeta primers. The protocol was immunoSEQ multiplex PCR, while the TCRdb copy is restricted to in-frame clones and leaves out a portion. The sample gives some 120,000 clones, 15% of which show up once; under 2.5% is in the top ten. This clone was seen a few times. As yet, its antigen is unknown. The chain is built from TRBV4-1 and TRBJ2-7; 7 nucleotides align to TRBD2. The sequenced sample consisted of PBMCs. The clonotype comes from a woman in her late teens or twenties in good health and CMV-seronegative. The CDR3 nucleotides read TGCGCCAGCAGCTGGGGGGGGGAGCAGTACTTC. Translation gives CASSWGGEQYF.